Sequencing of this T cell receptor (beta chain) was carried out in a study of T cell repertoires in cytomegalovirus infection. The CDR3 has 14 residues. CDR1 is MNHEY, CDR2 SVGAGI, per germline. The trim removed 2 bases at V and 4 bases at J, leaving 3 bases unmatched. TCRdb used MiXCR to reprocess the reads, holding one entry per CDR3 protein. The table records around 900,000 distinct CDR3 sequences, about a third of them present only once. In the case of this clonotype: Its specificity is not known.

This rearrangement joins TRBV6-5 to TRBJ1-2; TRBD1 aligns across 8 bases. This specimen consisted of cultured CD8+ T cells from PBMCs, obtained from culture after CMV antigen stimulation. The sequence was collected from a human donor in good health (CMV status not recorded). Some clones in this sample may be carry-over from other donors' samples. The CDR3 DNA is TGTGCCAGCAGTTACCTCACAGGGGGCTATGGCTACACCTTC. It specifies CASSYLTGGYGYTF.